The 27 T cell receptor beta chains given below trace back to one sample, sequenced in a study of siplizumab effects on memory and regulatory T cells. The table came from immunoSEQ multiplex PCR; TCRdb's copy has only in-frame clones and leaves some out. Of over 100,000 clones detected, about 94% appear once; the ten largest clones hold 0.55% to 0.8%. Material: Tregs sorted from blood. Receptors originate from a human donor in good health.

The CDR3, as DNA: TGTGCCAGTAGCCTACTGGGAGGTAGCAATCAGCCCCAGCATTTT. Its translation: CASSLLGGSNQPQHF. The chain links TRBV19 to TRBJ1-5; D unresolved. Trimming cost V 6 bases and J 0 bases, with 12 bases left between them. The germline V gene encodes CDR1 LNHDA and CDR2 SQIVND (reference sequence). This CDR3 is built from 15 residues.

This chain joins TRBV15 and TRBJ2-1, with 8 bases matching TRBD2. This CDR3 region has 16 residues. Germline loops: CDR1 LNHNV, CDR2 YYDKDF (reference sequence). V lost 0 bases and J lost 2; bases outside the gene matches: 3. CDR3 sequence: CATSREIAGTYNEQFF. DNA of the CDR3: TGTGCCACCAGCAGAGAGATAGCGGGGACCTACAATGAGCAGTTCTTC.

CDR3 coding DNA: TGCAGCGTTGAAGTCGTCGGGTTGGATACGCAGTATTTT. As protein: CSVEVVGLDTQYF. The chain has TRBV29-1 and TRBJ2-3; D remains unclear. CDR1 and CDR2 from the germline V gene are SQVTM and ANQGSEA. This CDR3 has 13 amino acids. V lost 1 base to trimming and J lost 6 bases, with 11 bases between them.

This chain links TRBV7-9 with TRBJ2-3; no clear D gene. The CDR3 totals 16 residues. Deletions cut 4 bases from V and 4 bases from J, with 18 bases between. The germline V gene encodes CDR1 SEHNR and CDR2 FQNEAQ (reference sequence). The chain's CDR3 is CASSSLRHVLADTQYF. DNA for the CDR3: TGTGCCAGCAGCTCCCTAAGACACGTACTCGCAGATACGCAGTATTTT.

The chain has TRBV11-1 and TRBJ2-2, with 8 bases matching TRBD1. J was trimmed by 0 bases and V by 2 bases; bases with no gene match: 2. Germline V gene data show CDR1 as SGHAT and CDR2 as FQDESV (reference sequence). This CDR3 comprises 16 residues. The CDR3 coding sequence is TGTGCCAGCAGCTTACAACAGGGGGCGAACACCGGGGAGCTGTTTTTT. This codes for CASSLQQGANTGELFF.

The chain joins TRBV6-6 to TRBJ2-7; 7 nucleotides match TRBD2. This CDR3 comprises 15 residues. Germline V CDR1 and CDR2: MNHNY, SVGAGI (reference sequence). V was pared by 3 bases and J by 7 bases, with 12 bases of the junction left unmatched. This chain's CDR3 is CASSYTGGAVREQYF. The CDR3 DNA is TGTGCCAGCAGTTATACGGGAGGAGCAGTGAGGGAGCAGTACTTC.

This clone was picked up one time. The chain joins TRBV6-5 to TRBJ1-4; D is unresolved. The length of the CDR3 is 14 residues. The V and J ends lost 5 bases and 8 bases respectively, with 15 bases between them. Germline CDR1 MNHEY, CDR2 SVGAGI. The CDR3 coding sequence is TGTGCCAGCAGTCCGCCTTCCGGGTGGGAAAAACTGTTTTTT. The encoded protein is CASSPPSGWEKLFF.

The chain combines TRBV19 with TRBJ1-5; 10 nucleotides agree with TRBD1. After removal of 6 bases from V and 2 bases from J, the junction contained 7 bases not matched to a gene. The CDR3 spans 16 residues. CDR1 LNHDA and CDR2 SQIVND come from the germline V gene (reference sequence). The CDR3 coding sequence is TGTGCCAGTAGGCTCCGGGACAGGGGTGGCAATCAGCCCCAGCATTTT. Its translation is CASRLRDRGGNQPQHF.

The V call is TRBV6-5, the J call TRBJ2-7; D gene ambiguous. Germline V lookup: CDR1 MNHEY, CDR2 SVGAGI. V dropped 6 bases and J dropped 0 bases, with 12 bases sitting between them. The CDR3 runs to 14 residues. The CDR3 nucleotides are TGTGCCAGCAGGGCCTTAGGCATCTCCTACGAGCAGTACTTC. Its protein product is CASRALGISYEQYF.

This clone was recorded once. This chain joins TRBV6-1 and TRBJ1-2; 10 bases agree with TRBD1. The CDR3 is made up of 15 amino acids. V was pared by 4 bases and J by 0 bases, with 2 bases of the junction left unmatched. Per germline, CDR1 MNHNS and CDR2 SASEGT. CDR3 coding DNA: TGTGCCAGCAGTGGGACAGGGGGTTCTAACTATGGCTACACCTTC. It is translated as CASSGTGGSNYGYTF.

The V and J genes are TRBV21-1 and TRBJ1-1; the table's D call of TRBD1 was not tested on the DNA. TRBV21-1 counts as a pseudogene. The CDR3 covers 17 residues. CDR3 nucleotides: TGTGCCAGCAGCAAAGAGGGGGACAGGGATGTAGACACTGAAGCTTTCTTT. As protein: CASSKEGDRDVDTEAFF.

The CDR3 sequence: CASSASTSGRANEQFF. CDR3 DNA sequence: TGTGCCAGCAGCGCCTCGACTAGCGGGAGGGCAAATGAGCAGTTCTTC. The chain couples TRBV9 to TRBJ2-1, with TRBD2 matching 14 bases. V dropped 3 bases and J dropped 7; count of bases not matched to a gene: 6. CDR1 SGDLS and CDR2 YYNGEE come from the germline V gene. The CDR3 contains 16 residues.

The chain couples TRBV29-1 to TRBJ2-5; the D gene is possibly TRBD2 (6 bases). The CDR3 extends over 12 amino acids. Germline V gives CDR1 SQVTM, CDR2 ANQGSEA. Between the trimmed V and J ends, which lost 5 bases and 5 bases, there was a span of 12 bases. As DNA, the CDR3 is TGCAGCGTTCGGGGAGGTTGGGAGACCCAGTACTTC. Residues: CSVRGGWETQYF.

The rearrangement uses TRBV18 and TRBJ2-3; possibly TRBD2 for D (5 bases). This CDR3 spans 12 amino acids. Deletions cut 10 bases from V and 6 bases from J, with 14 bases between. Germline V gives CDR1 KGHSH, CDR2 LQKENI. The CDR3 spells CATSRGGDTQYF. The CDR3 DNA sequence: TGTGCCACCTCTCGAGGCGGGGATACGCAGTATTTT.

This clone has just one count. CDR3 protein: CASSLASGAFNEQFF. CDR3 nucleotide sequence: TGTGCCAGCAGCTTGGCTAGCGGGGCCTTCAATGAGCAGTTCTTC. This chain connects TRBV5-4 to TRBJ2-1; TRBD2 matches 9 bases. V trimming: 0 bases; J trimming: 6 bases; junction bases outside the gene matches: 4. The germline V gene encodes CDR1 SGHNT and CDR2 YYREEE (reference sequence). This CDR3 is 15 amino acids long.

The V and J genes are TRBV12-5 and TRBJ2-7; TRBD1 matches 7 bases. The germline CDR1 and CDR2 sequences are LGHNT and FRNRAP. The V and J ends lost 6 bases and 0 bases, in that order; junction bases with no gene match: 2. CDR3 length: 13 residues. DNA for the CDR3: TGTGCTAGTGGGAGGGACAGCTCCTACGAGCAGTACTTC. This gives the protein CASGRDSSYEQYF.

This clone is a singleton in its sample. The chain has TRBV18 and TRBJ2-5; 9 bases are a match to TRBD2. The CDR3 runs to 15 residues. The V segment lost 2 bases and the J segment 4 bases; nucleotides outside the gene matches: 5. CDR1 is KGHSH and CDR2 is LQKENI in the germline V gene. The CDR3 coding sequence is TGTGCCAGCTCACCATTGACTAGCGGTTCAGAGACCCAGTACTTC. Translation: CASSPLTSGSETQYF. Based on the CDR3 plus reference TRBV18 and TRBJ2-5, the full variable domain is NAGVMQNPRHLVRRRGQEARLRCSPMKGHSHVYWYRQLPEEGLKFMVYLQKENIIDESGMPKERFSAEFPKEGPSILRIQQVVRGDSAAYFCASSPLTSGSETQYFGPGTRLLVL.

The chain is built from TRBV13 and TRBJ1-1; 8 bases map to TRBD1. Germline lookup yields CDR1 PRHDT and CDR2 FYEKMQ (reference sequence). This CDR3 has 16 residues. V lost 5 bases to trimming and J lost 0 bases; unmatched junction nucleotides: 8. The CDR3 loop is CASSADRGFMNTEAFF. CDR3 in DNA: TGTGCCAGCAGCGCCGACAGGGGTTTTATGAACACTGAAGCTTTCTTT. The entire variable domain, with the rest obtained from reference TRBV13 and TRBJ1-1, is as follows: AAGVIQSPRHLIKEKRETATLKCYPIPRHDTVYWYQQGPGQDPQFLISFYEKMQSDKGSIPDRFSAQQFSDYHSELNMSSLELGDSALYFCASSADRGFMNTEAFFGQGTRLTVV.

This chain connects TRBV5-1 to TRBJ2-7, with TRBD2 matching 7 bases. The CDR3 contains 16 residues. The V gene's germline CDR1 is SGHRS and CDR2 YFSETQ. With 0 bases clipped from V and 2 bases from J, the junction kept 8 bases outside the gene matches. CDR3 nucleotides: TGCGCCAGCAGCTTGGGGGCACTAGCGCACGCCTACGAGCAGTACTTC. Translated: CASSLGALAHAYEQYF.

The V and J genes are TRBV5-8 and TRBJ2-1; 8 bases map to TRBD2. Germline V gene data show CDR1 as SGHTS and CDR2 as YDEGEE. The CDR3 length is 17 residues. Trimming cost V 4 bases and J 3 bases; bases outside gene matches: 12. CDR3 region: CASSPGLSGRHYNEQFF. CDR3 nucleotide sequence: TGTGCCAGCAGCCCAGGATTAAGCGGGAGACACTACAATGAGCAGTTCTTC.

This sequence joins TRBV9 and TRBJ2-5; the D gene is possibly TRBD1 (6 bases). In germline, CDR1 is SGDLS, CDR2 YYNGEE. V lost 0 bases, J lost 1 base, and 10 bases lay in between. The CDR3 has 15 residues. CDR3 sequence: CASSVAGQSQETQYF. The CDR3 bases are TGTGCCAGCAGCGTAGCCGGACAGTCCCAAGAGACCCAGTACTTC.

In nucleotides, the CDR3 is TGTGCCAGCTCACCACGGGAGCGGGGGAAAGCTTTCTTT. Translated, it gives CASSPRERGKAFF. The V and J genes are TRBV18 and TRBJ1-1; perhaps TRBD1 as D (5 bases). V dropped 1 base and J dropped 9 bases, with 12 bases sitting between them. This CDR3 region has 13 residues. The germline V gene encodes CDR1 KGHSH and CDR2 LQKENI.

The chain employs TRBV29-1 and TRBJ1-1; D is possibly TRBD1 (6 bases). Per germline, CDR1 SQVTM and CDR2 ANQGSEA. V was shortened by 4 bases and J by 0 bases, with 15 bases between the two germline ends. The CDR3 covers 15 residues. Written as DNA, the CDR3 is TGCAGCGTTGTGGGGGCGACTTCGCTGAACACTGAAGCTTTCTTT. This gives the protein CSVVGATSLNTEAFF.

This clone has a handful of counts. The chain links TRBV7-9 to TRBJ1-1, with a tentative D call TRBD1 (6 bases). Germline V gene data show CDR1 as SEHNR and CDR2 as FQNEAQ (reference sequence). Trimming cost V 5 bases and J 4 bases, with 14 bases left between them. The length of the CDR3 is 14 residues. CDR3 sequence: CASSQEGVGTEAFF. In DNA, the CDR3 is TGTGCCAGCAGCCAAGAGGGGGTTGGCACTGAAGCTTTCTTT.

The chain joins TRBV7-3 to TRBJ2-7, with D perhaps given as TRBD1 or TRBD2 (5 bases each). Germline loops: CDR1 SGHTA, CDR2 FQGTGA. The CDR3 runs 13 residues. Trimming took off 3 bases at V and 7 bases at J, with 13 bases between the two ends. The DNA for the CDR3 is TGTGCCAGCAGCTTGGGGGTCCGTGGAGAGCAGTACTTC. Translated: CASSLGVRGEQYF.

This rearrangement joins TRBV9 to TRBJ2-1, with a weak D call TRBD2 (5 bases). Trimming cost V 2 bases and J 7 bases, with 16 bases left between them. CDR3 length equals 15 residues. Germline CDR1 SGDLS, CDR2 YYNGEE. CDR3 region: CASSVFAGDLNEQFF. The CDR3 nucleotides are TGTGCCAGCAGCGTTTTCGCGGGTGACCTGAATGAGCAGTTCTTC. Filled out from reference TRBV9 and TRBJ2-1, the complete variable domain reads DSGVTQTPKHLITATGQRVTLRCSPRSGDLSVYWYQQSLDQGLQFLIQYYNGEERAKGNILERFSAQQFPDLHSELNLSSLELGDSALYFCASSVFAGDLNEQFFGPGTRLTVL.

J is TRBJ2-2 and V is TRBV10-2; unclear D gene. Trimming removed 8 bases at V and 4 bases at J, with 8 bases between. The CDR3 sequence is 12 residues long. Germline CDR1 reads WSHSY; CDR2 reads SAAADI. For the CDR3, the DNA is TGCGCCAGCGGAGACATCACCGGGGAGCTGTTTTTT. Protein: CASGDITGELFF.